One sample yielded the 10 T cell receptor beta chains listed below, sequenced in a study of tumor and adjacent non-tumor tissue in lung cancer. The library came from three nested PCR rounds adapted from ARM-PCR protocols. TCRdb used MiXCR to reprocess the multiplex PCR reads, holding one entry per CDR3 protein. The sample lists some 200,000 distinct CDR3 sequences; less than 80% were seen once. No cell sorting was done before RNA was extracted from the tissue. Sequencing was performed on lung tumor tissue. Receptors were obtained from a man aged 60 to 75 with non-small cell lung cancer.

As concerns this clonotype: A junction boundary mismatches the germline segment, possibly from a read error. V and J are TRBV6-2 or TRBV6-3 and TRBJ1-2; D not resolved. This CDR3 spans 15 amino acids. The germline CDR1 and CDR2 sequences are MNHEY and SVGEGT. DNA for the CDR3: TGTGCCAGCAGTTACACTAAAGGTTTCAACTGTGGCTGCACCTTC. This translates into CASSYTKGFNCGCTF.

This clonotype was counted a few times. V is TRBV6-6 and J is TRBJ2-1, with 11 nucleotides matching TRBD2. The trim removed 6 bases at V and 7 bases at J, leaving 5 bases unmatched. The V gene's germline CDR1 is MNHNY and CDR2 SVGAGI (reference sequence). This CDR3 spans 14 amino acids. This chain's CDR3 is CASRRTSGRNEQFF. Written as DNA, the CDR3 is TGTGCCAGCAGGAGGACTAGCGGGCGAAATGAGCAGTTCTTC.

The chain recombines TRBV29-1 with TRBJ2-7; D gene unclear. V was clipped by 4 bases and J by 13 bases, with 23 bases between them. The V gene's germline CDR1 is SQVTM and CDR2 ANQGSEA. The CDR3 spans 13 residues. The DNA of the CDR3 is TGCAGCGTTGCGACCAGCGCGTACTACGTGCAATACTTC. Protein product: CSVATSAYYVQYF.

Details on this clonotype: This CDR3 is missing its conserved last phenylalanine or tryptophan, likely due to a read error. The chain carries TRBV12-3 or TRBV12-4 and TRBJ2-3; the D is unclear. V lost 10 bases and J 4 bases, leaving 15 bases between the germline ends. CDR3 size: 13 residues. CDR3 protein: CANTPSWADTQYS. CDR3 nucleotide sequence: TGTGCCAACACTCCCTCTTGGGCAGATACGCAGTATTCT.

This clonotype was detected only once. This may stem from a read error, because a much larger clone lies one nucleotide away. The chain employs TRBV4-3 and TRBJ2-7; D not resolved. The CDR3 runs to 13 residues. Germline V gives CDR1 LGHNA, CDR2 YSLEER. The CDR3 coding sequence is TGCGCCAGCAGCCGAGGTCTCTCCTACGAGCGGTACTTC. The encoded protein is CASSRGLSYERYF.

This sequence joins TRBV11-2 and TRBJ1-2; D gene ambiguous. Germline lookup yields CDR1 SGHAT and CDR2 FQNNGV. The CDR3 has 14 residues. The ends were cut back, 4 bases at V and 4 bases at J, with 13 bases in the middle. The CDR3 DNA is TGTGCCAGCAGCTCCCGACATGGTTCCTATGGCTACACCTTC. This sequence encodes CASSSRHGSYGYTF.

The chain carries TRBV6-5 and TRBJ1-2, with 10 bases lining up with TRBD1. CDR3 length equals 18 residues. Germline CDR1 is MNHEY and CDR2 is SVGAGI. DNA for the CDR3: TGTGTCTCTACAAACTCGCCGGGACAGGGGAATTCTAACCATGACTACACCTTC. This encodes CVSTNSPGQGNSNHDYTF.

The chain links TRBV11-3 to TRBJ1-4, with D possibly TRBD1 on 5 matching bases. Germline CDR1 and CDR2: SGHNT and YENEEA. CDR3 length equals 15 residues. V was cut by 2 bases and J by 11 bases, with 18 bases left in between. The chain's CDR3 is CASSLFVGPNKKLFF. The DNA of the CDR3 is TGTGCCAGCAGCTTATTTGTGGGACCTAATAAGAAACTGTTTTTT.

This chain's CDR3 is CASSQVGQGRTFF. The CDR3 DNA follows: TGCGCCAGCAGCCAAGTGGGACAGGGGCGAACTTTCTTT. The chain couples TRBV4-1 to TRBJ1-1; 10 nucleotides line up with TRBD1. The CDR3 length is 13 residues. Trimming removed 1 base from V and 12 bases from J; junction bases left unmatched: 5. Looked up from germline, CDR1 is MGHRA and CDR2 is YSYEKL.

The gene calls are TRBV12-3 or TRBV12-4 and TRBJ2-7, with 7 bases aligning to TRBD1. After removal of 11 bases from V and 2 bases from J, the junction contained 9 bases not matched to a gene. This CDR3 has 13 residues. CDR3 in amino acids: CAGTPTGTYEQYF. The CDR3 DNA follows: TGTGCCGGCACCCCGACAGGGACCTACGAGCAGTACTTC.